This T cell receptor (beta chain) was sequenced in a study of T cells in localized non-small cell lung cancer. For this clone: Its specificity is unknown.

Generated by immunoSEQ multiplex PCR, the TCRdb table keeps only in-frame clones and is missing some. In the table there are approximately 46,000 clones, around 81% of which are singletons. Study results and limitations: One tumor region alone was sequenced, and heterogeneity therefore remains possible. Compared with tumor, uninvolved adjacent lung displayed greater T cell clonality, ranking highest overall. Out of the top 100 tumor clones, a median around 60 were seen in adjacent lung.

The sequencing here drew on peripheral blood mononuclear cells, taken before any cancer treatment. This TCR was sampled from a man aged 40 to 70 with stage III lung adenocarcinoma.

CDR3 DNA: TGCAGCGTTGAAGAGCGGGGTGAAAAACTGTTTTTT. Amino acid sequence: CSVEERGEKLFF. The chain is built from TRBV29-1 and TRBJ1-4; D call uncertain. Trimming cost V 0 bases and J 7 bases, with 6 bases left between them. The V gene's germline CDR1 is SQVTM and CDR2 ANQGSEA. This CDR3 is built from 12 residues.